This T cell receptor beta chain was sequenced for a study of beta chain features in type 1 diabetes. Study results and limitations: For Type 1 diabetes patients, all four CD4+ subsets carried TCRB CDR3s that were moderately but significantly shorter.

V was pared by 1 base and J by 2 bases, with 4 bases of the junction left unmatched. CDR1 SGHVS and CDR2 FQNEAQ come from the germline V gene. The CDR3 is 16 residues long. Of the isolated RNA, all was reverse transcribed, and so the sequenced material was expressed TCRB transcripts. Generated by immunoSEQ multiplex PCR, the TCRdb table keeps only in-frame clones and is missing some. The repertoire consists of about 340,000 clones, with approximately 9.7% occurring once and the leading ten covering around 1%. As for this clone: Its antigen is unknown.

Stem cell-like memory, regulatory, central memory and naive CD4+ cells were sorted via CD45RO/CCR7/CD25/CD127/CD95/CD27. This sequence was found in a man between 25 and 39 years old with type 1 diabetes. The genes are TRBV7-8 and TRBJ2-5; 10 nucleotides line up with TRBD2. The sample consisted of central memory CD4+ T cells from blood. CDR3 DNA sequence: TGTGCCAGCAGCTTAGGTCCTAGCGGGGGTCAAGAGACCCAGTACTTC. This translates into CASSLGPSGGQETQYF. Filled out from reference TRBV7-8 and TRBJ2-5, the complete variable domain reads GAGVSQSPRYKVAKRGQDVALRCDPISGHVSLFWYQQALGQGPEFLTYFQNEAQLDKSGLPSDRFFAERPEGSVSTLKIQRTQQEDSAVYLCASSLGPSGGQETQYFGPGTRLLVL.